The 9 T cell receptor beta chains below all came from one sample that was sequenced in a study of beta chain features in type 1 diabetes. Reverse transcribing all isolated RNA meant expressed TCRB transcripts were sequenced. TCRdb keeps only in-frame clones here, not all; method: immunoSEQ multiplex PCR. The table lists around 200,000 clones, about 13% of them singletons. Sample: central memory CD4+ T cells from blood. The receptors here all came from a woman aged 18-29 years in good health.

The gene calls are TRBV19 and TRBJ1-1, with no clear D. Looked up from germline, CDR1 is LNHDA and CDR2 is SQIVND (reference sequence). V shed 6 bases and J shed 4 bases, with 15 bases lying between them. The CDR3 totals 14 residues. CDR3 sequence reads: CASRSGGGLTEAFF. CDR3 nucleotide sequence: TGTGCCAGTAGATCTGGCGGCGGCCTCACTGAAGCTTTCTTT.

The CDR3 here is CASRKGNRYNYGYTF. Here the CDR3 DNA reads TGTGCCAGTCGTAAAGGAAACAGGTACAACTATGGCTACACCTTC. J is TRBJ1-2 and V is TRBV19, with D perhaps TRBD1 (5 bases). The V gene's germline CDR1 is LNHDA and CDR2 SQIVND (reference sequence). The CDR3 is 15 amino acids. Trimming took 8 bases from V and 2 from J, leaving 18 bases between them.

The rearrangement uses TRBV28 and TRBJ2-6; no clear D gene. The CDR3 contains 14 residues. The germline V gene encodes CDR1 MDHEN and CDR2 SYDVKM. Trimming cost V 2 bases and J 2 bases, with 4 bases left between them. CDR3 nucleotides: TGTGCCAGCAGTTTAAATACTGGGGCCAACGTCCTGACTTTC. Its translation: CASSLNTGANVLTF. Using reference TRBV28 and TRBJ2-6 for the parts outside the CDR3, the full variable domain is DVKVTQSSRYLVKRTGEKVFLECVQDMDHENMFWYRQDPGLGLRLIYFSYDVKMKEKGDIPEGYSVSREKKERFSLILESASTNQTSMYLCASSLNTGANVLTFGAGSRLTVL.

This clone turned up a few times. The gene calls are TRBV7-3 and TRBJ2-3, with D perhaps matching TRBD1 (8 bases). The CDR3 sequence is 16 residues long. Trimming shortened V by 1 base and J by 8 bases, and 19 bases separated the two germline ends. Germline loops: CDR1 SGHTA, CDR2 FQGTGA. CDR3 nucleotide sequence: TGTGCCAGCAGCTTAAGCGCTGGACAGGGCGGGGGTACGCAGTATTTT. It codes for CASSLSAGQGGGTQYF.

This clone was counted only a few times. J is TRBJ1-1 and V is TRBV27; 8 nucleotides align to TRBD1. This CDR3 contains 15 residues. Looked up from germline, CDR1 is MNHEY and CDR2 is SMNVEV (reference sequence). V trimming: 2 bases; J trimming: 4 bases; junction bases outside the gene matches: 6. The CDR3 DNA reads as TGTGCCAGCAGTTTAACTAGGACAGGGACCACTGAAGCTTTCTTT. Protein product: CASSLTRTGTTEAFF.

The rearrangement uses TRBV28 and TRBJ2-2; TRBD2 is a possible D gene (5 bases). The V end lost 8 bases, the J end lost 4 bases, and 17 bases lay between the germline ends. From germline, CDR1 is MDHEN and CDR2 SYDVKM. The CDR3 consists of 15 residues. DNA of the CDR3: TGTGCCAGCTCGCCGCGACTACCACGCACCGGGGAGCTGTTTTTT. It specifies CASSPRLPRTGELFF.

This clone was observed a few times. The V gene is TRBV6-6, the J gene TRBJ2-1; tentative D call: TRBD1 (6 bases). The CDR3 loop spans 14 amino acids. The ends were cut back, 4 bases at V and 6 bases at J, with 13 bases in the middle. Germline-derived CDR1 and CDR2 are MNHNY and SVGAGI (reference sequence). The CDR3 reads CASSSIQGGNEQFF. The CDR3 region has the DNA TGTGCCAGCAGTTCAATACAGGGTGGCAATGAGCAGTTCTTC.

In this sample, this clone turned up a few times. The gene calls are TRBV29-1 and TRBJ2-3; possible D gene TRBD1, 6 bases. The CDR3 is made up of 14 amino acids. V lost 4 bases, J lost 1 base, and 12 bases lay in between. Germline CDR1 and CDR2: SQVTM and ANQGSEA. Written as DNA, the CDR3 is TGCAGCGTTGGACAGGCAAGGGGCACAGATACGCAGTATTTT. This encodes CSVGQARGTDTQYF.

Points on this clone: This CDR3 is also generated by other DNA sequences in the sample. V and J are TRBV30 and TRBJ1-5; D is unclear. Germline values: CDR1 GTSNPN, CDR2 SVGIG (reference sequence). The CDR3 is 13 residues long. Trimming removed 2 bases at V and 0 bases at J, with 5 bases between. This CDR3 is CAWSRDSNQPQHF. CDR3 nucleotide sequence: TGTGCCTGGAGTCGGGATAGCAATCAGCCCCAGCATTTT.